This T cell receptor (beta chain) was profiled in a study of low-dose radiotherapy and immunotherapy resistance in tumors. With 5 bases removed from V and 3 bases from J, the gap between germline ends came to 11 bases. The V gene's germline CDR1 is SGHVS and CDR2 FQNEAQ. The CDR3 extends over 13 amino acids. TRAV- and TRBV-specific primers, spanning alpha and beta chains, primed first-strand cDNA. For amplifying TCRs, the PCR ran for roughly 20 cycles with Phusion, which was used together with a constant-region primer and the adapter on the V primers. Via MiXCR, TCRdb re-called the reads, giving one row per CDR3 protein. The top ten clones hold 5.5% to 6% of a sample with 75,000 to 95,000 distinct CDR3 sequences, over 15% of them seen once. Documented time point: before trial treatment. At least ten counts were recorded for this clonotype.

This specimen was PBMCs, taken before treatment. The source of this sequence is a male donor with prostate cancer. The genes are TRBV7-8 and TRBJ2-7; D is unclear. The CDR3: CASSQQTLYEQYF. CDR3 nucleotide sequence: TGTGCCAGCAGCCAACAGACACTCTACGAGCAGTACTTC.